The 21 T cell receptor beta chains given below trace back to one sample, sequenced in a study of blood T cell repertoires in COVID-19. TCRdb's table, derived via immunoSEQ multiplex PCR, lists solely in-frame clones and lacks some. The repertoire has around 460,000 clones, roughly 89% of them found once; the top ten carry approximately 0.92%. Sequencing was done on a sample of peripheral blood. Every receptor here comes from a man in his late teens or twenties with COVID-19, enrolled during active disease.

The J gene is TRBJ2-1, the V gene TRBV7-9, with D perhaps TRBD2 (6 bases). CDR3 length: 13 amino acids. Germline CDR1 SEHNR, CDR2 FQNEAQ (reference sequence). Trimming pared 5 bases from V and 3 bases from J, leaving 8 bases between. CDR3 protein: CASSSGLYNEQFF. The CDR3 DNA reads TGTGCCAGCAGCAGCGGGCTCTACAATGAGCAGTTCTTC. The whole variable domain, filled in from reference TRBV7-9 and TRBJ2-1, reads DTGVSQNPRHKITKRGQNVTFRCDPISEHNRLYWYRQTLGQGPEFLTYFQNEAQLEKSRLLSDRFSAERPKGSFSTLEIQRTEQGDSAMYLCASSSGLYNEQFFGPGTRLTVL.

The chain joins TRBV7-2 to TRBJ2-2, with D maybe TRBD1 (7 bases). There are 18 residues in the CDR3. In germline, CDR1 is SGHTA, CDR2 FQGNSA. V lost 2 bases and J 6 bases, leaving 22 bases between the germline ends. This CDR3 is CASSLISAGGPLSGELFF. The DNA of the CDR3 is TGTGCCAGCAGCTTAATATCCGCAGGGGGGCCTTTGTCCGGGGAGCTGTTTTTT.

The DNA for the CDR3 is TGTGCCAGCGTCCGACAGGGAAGGTCTAATGAAAAACTGTTTTTT. This gives the protein CASVRQGRSNEKLFF. J is TRBJ1-4 and V is TRBV2, with TRBD1 matching over 7 bases. Germline CDR1 SNHLY, CDR2 FYNNEI. Trimming took 8 bases from V and 3 from J; bases not matched to a gene: 9. This CDR3 has 15 residues.

This clone came up once. The chain employs TRBV14 and TRBJ2-7; D is uncertain. Trimming cost V 3 bases and J 3 bases, with 9 bases left between them. The V gene's germline CDR1 is SGHDN and CDR2 FVKESK. This CDR3 spans 13 amino acids. CDR3 nucleotide sequence: TGTGCCAGCAGCCAGTACAGCAACTACGAGCAGTACTTC. Its protein is CASSQYSNYEQYF.

The chain links TRBV7-3 to TRBJ2-5, with 10 bases aligning to TRBD1. J was trimmed by 5 bases and V by 7 bases; bases with no gene match: 10. CDR1 is SGHTA and CDR2 is FQGTGA in the germline V gene. The CDR3 is 15 residues long. CDR3 in amino acids: CASNSGTGASETQYF. The CDR3, as DNA: TGTGCCAGCAACTCCGGGACAGGGGCCTCGGAGACCCAGTACTTC. The full variable domain, its missing parts supplied by reference TRBV7-3 and TRBJ2-5, is GAGVSQTPSNKVTEKGKYVELRCDPISGHTALYWYRQSLGQGPEFLIYFQGTGAADDSGLPNDRFFAVRPEGSVSTLKIQRTERGDSAVYLCASNSGTGASETQYFGPGTRLLVL.

V gene TRBV18 combines with J gene TRBJ2-7, with D possibly TRBD1 on 6 matching bases. V was shortened by 3 bases and J by 3 bases, with 12 bases between the two germline ends. Germline CDR1 is KGHSH and CDR2 is LQKENI. The CDR3 is 14 residues long. Here the CDR3 DNA reads TGTGCCAGCTCACCGACAGGCGGCGGCTACGAGCAGTACTTC. Its translation: CASSPTGGGYEQYF.

This rearrangement joins TRBV12-3 or TRBV12-4 to TRBJ1-2; 7 bases fit TRBD1. The CDR3 runs 13 residues. Trimming at V came to 5 bases and at J to 5 bases, leaving 5 bases not matched to a gene. The CDR3 region has the DNA TGTGCCAGCAGTCGACAGGGCCCGTATGGCTACACCTTC. It translates to CASSRQGPYGYTF.

V gene TRBV24-1 combines with J gene TRBJ2-1; D is possibly TRBD2 (6 bases). The CDR3 is 15 residues long. The germline gives CDR1 KGHDR, CDR2 SFDVKD. The germline V and J ends were trimmed by 3 bases and 6 bases, with 14 bases remaining between them. DNA for the CDR3: TGTGCCACCAGTGATGCGGGACTGGGGAGCAATGAGCAGTTCTTC. This sequence encodes CATSDAGLGSNEQFF.

This rearrangement joins TRBV28 to TRBJ1-2; maybe TRBD1 (6 bases). This CDR3 has 13 amino acids. V lost 4 bases and J lost 7, with 13 bases in between. Germline-derived CDR1 and CDR2 are MDHEN and SYDVKM. CDR3 nucleotide sequence: TGTGCCAGCAGTTCCGACAGGTTTTCTGGCTACACCTTC. Its translation: CASSSDRFSGYTF.

CDR3 DNA: TGTGCCAGCAGCTCTGCCGGGACACACTACAATGAGCAGTTCTTC. It specifies CASSSAGTHYNEQFF. This chain links TRBV7-2 with TRBJ2-1; the D gene is possibly TRBD1 (6 bases). The CDR3 spans 15 residues. The V gene's germline CDR1 is SGHTA and CDR2 FQGNSA. The V end was cut by 4 bases, the J end by 3 bases, with 13 bases between.

The chain combines TRBV11-3 with TRBJ1-3; D unclear. The V end was cut by 6 bases, the J end by 0 bases, with 12 bases between. This CDR3 region has 15 residues. The germline V gene has CDR1 SGHNT and CDR2 YENEEA. The CDR3 DNA reads as TGTGCCAGCAGGGATCGGCGGAGCTCTGGAAACACCATATATTTT. It codes for CASRDRRSSGNTIYF. Complete variable domain (other parts from reference TRBV11-3 and TRBJ1-3): EAGVVQSPRYKIIEKKQPVAFWCNPISGHNTLYWYLQNLGQGPELLIRYENEEAVDDSQLPKDRFSAERLKGVDSTLKIQPAELGDSAVYLCASRDRRSSGNTIYFGEGSWLTVV.

The rearrangement uses TRBV30 and TRBJ1-2; no clear D. There are 14 residues in the CDR3. CDR1 and CDR2 from the germline V gene are GTSNPN and SVGIG (reference sequence). With 3 bases removed from V and 4 bases from J, the gap between germline ends came to 15 bases. The CDR3 sequence is CAWREEGSSYGYTF. The CDR3 DNA follows: TGTGCCTGGAGGGAGGAGGGAAGCAGCTATGGCTACACCTTC.

This rearrangement joins TRBV2 to TRBJ1-5; no clear D. V lost 2 bases to trimming and J lost 6 bases, with 8 bases between them. Germline V gives CDR1 SNHLY, CDR2 FYNNEI. CDR3 length equals 13 residues. CDR3 sequence reads: CASSEWGGQPQHF. The CDR3 coding sequence is TGTGCCAGCAGTGAATGGGGAGGTCAGCCCCAGCATTTT. The variable domain in full, with the rest retrieved from reference TRBV2 and TRBJ1-5, is EPEVTQTPSHQVTQMGQEVILRCVPISNHLYFYWYRQILGQKVEFLVSFYNNEISEKSEIFDDQFSVERPDGSNFTLKIRSTKLEDSAMYFCASSEWGGQPQHFGDGTRLSIL.

This chain uses TRBV7-2 with TRBJ2-7, with unresolved D. The germline V gene encodes CDR1 SGHTA and CDR2 FQGNSA. The CDR3 length is 15 residues. Trimming cost V 5 bases and J 0 bases, with 14 bases left between them. The CDR3 loop is CASSRRGVSSYEQYF. The CDR3 region has the DNA TGTGCCAGCAGCCGCCGAGGAGTCTCCTCCTACGAGCAGTACTTC.

The chain recombines TRBV6-6 with TRBJ2-3; D possibly corresponds to TRBD2 (6 bases). Germline CDR1 is MNHNY and CDR2 is SVGAGI (reference sequence). Trimming stripped 7 bases from V and 2 bases from J, with 13 bases between. CDR3 length equals 14 residues. The CDR3, as DNA: TGTGCCAGCAAAGGCGGGGCATACACAGATACGCAGTATTTT. This translates into CASKGGAYTDTQYF.

The DNA for the CDR3 is TGTGCCAGCAGTTTGGCCAGGGGGCAACGCGAGCAGTACTTC. Translated: CASSLARGQREQYF. This sequence joins TRBV28 and TRBJ2-7, with TRBD1 matching over 8 bases. The V gene end was trimmed by 3 bases and the J gene end by 6 bases; junction bases not matched to a gene: 7. Germline V gives CDR1 MDHEN, CDR2 SYDVKM. This CDR3 is built from 14 residues.

This clone appeared a single time. The chain couples TRBV7-3 to TRBJ2-5; 10 bases are shared with TRBD2. J lost 4 bases, V lost 5 bases, and 7 bases had no gene match. This CDR3 contains 15 residues. Germline assignment: CDR1 SGHTA and CDR2 FQGTGA. The CDR3 region has the DNA TGTGCCAGCAGCGCAGCGGGAGGGCCTGGAGAGACCCAGTACTTC. It encodes CASSAAGGPGETQYF.

The chain combines TRBV10-3 with TRBJ2-5, with TRBD2 as a possible D gene (6 bases). V was trimmed by 10 bases and J by 1 base, leaving 16 bases between them. Germline CDR1 ENHRY, CDR2 SYGVKD. This CDR3 is built from 14 residues. CDR3 region: CASQEPGGQETQYF. DNA of the CDR3: TGTGCCAGCCAAGAACCCGGGGGCCAAGAGACCCAGTACTTC.

For the CDR3, the DNA is TGTGCCAGCAGTGACGGACAGGGCGCGGGAGTTAGGGATGAGCAGTTCTTC. Amino acid sequence: CASSDGQGAGVRDEQFF. The chain carries TRBV6-1 and TRBJ2-1; TRBD1 might be the D (8 bases). Germline lookup yields CDR1 MNHNS and CDR2 SASEGT. This CDR3 has 17 amino acids. V lost 3 bases and J lost 8, with 23 bases in between.

The genes are TRBV28 and TRBJ2-6; maybe TRBD1 (5 bases). CDR3 length: 18 residues. Germline CDR1 reads MDHEN; CDR2 reads SYDVKM. V lost 5 bases to trimming and J lost 2 bases, with 19 bases between them. The DNA for the CDR3 is TGTGCCAGCAGTCCAGCTGGGCCACAGGTTACTGGGGCCAACGTCCTGACTTTC. This sequence encodes CASSPAGPQVTGANVLTF.

The chain carries TRBV18 and TRBJ1-5; 8 bases line up with TRBD1. Germline V lookup: CDR1 KGHSH, CDR2 LQKENI. CDR3 size: 15 residues. J lost 3 bases, V lost 1 base, and 2 bases had no gene match. The CDR3 bases are TGTGCCAGCTCACCACAGACAGGGGACAATCAGCCCCAGCATTTT. This codes for CASSPQTGDNQPQHF.